The 32 T cell receptor beta chains reported below all come from one sample, sequenced in a study of identical twins. TCRdb fed the 5' RACE reads into MiXCR, producing one record per CDR3 protein. The data contain a few hundred thousand distinct CDR3 sequences, just under 10% of them seen just once; the ten biggest clones take up 2.5% to 3.5%. This sample was also put to use in a study of yellow fever vaccine responses in identical twins.

Sequencing was performed on PBMCs. These receptor sequences come from a woman between 18 and 29 years old in good health.

This clonotype appeared a few times. V gene TRBV11-2 combines with J gene TRBJ2-1, with D perhaps TRBD2 (6 bases). In germline, CDR1 is SGHAT, CDR2 FQNNGV. This CDR3 spans 15 amino acids. V shed 5 bases and J shed 4 bases, with 15 bases lying between them. The CDR3 DNA reads as TGTGCCAGCAGCCCAGCGGCTAGCGAGTACAATGAGCAGTTCTTC. This codes for CASSPAASEYNEQFF.

At least ten counts were recorded for this clonotype. CDR3 sequence: CASGQFSYNEQFF. The CDR3 DNA is TGTGCCAGCGGACAGTTCTCCTACAATGAGCAGTTCTTC. The genes are TRBV6-1 and TRBJ2-1, with D possibly being TRBD1 (6 bases). V was shortened by 8 bases and J by 0 bases, with 8 bases between the two germline ends. The CDR3 is 13 amino acids. Germline V CDR1 and CDR2: MNHNS, SASEGT.

The chain couples TRBV25-1 to TRBJ2-5, with D maybe TRBD1 (7 bases). Germline V gene data show CDR1 as MGHDK and CDR2 as SYGVNS. Trimming removed 3 bases from V and 5 bases from J, with 13 bases in between. There are 14 residues in the CDR3. The CDR3 nucleotides are TGTGCCAGCAGTGACCAACCAGGGGGGGAGACCCAGTACTTC. Its protein is CASSDQPGGETQYF.

The rearrangement links TRBV4-2 to TRBJ2-7, with 9 bases matching TRBD1. The CDR3 consists of 14 residues. CDR1 is LGHNA, CDR2 YNFKEQ, per germline. The V segment lost 5 bases and the J segment 6 bases; nucleotides outside the gene matches: 8. CDR3 sequence (DNA): TGTGCCAGCAGCGTCCACCGGGACAGGGTCGAGCAGTACTTC. Its protein is CASSVHRDRVEQYF.

This clonotype turned up a few times. The genes are TRBV20-1 and TRBJ1-6; 8 nucleotides agree with TRBD1. The CDR3 is 14 amino acids. Losses at the gene ends were 6 bases for V and 9 bases for J; bases not matched to a gene: 10. The germline gives CDR1 DFQATT, CDR2 SNEGSKA (reference sequence). This CDR3 is CSARTGTGGSPLHF. CDR3 DNA: TGCAGTGCCCGAACTGGGACAGGAGGTTCACCCCTCCACTTT.

This clonotype was detected a few times. The chain joins TRBV6-6 to TRBJ2-5; the D is unclear. The V end was cut by 6 bases, the J end by 3 bases, with 11 bases between. The CDR3 is made up of 13 amino acids. Germline V lookup: CDR1 MNHNY, CDR2 SVGAGI (reference sequence). The CDR3 spells CASSPPLEETQYF. The DNA for the CDR3 is TGTGCCAGCAGCCCCCCGCTCGAAGAGACCCAGTACTTC.

This clonotype has a handful of counts. The chain couples TRBV30 to TRBJ2-2; D perhaps matches TRBD2 (5 bases). This CDR3 region has 13 residues. Germline CDR1 and CDR2: GTSNPN and SVGIG (reference sequence). Deletions cut 2 bases from V and 6 bases from J, with 10 bases between. Here the CDR3 reads CAWSTTRAGELFF. DNA for the CDR3: TGTGCCTGGAGTACAACTAGAGCCGGGGAGCTGTTTTTT.

This clonotype came up many times. The chain employs TRBV12-3 or TRBV12-4 and TRBJ2-1; D remains ambiguous. The CDR3 totals 12 residues. Trimming took off 0 bases at V and 9 bases at J, with 6 bases between the two ends. CDR3 region: CASSLASGEQFF. The DNA of the CDR3 is TGTGCCAGCAGTTTAGCGTCCGGTGAGCAGTTCTTC.

This clonotype was counted many times. The chain uses TRBV4-1 and TRBJ1-2, with TRBD1 as a possible D gene (5 bases). The CDR3 sequence is 16 residues long. Trimming pared 2 bases from V and 3 bases from J, leaving 16 bases between. Germline V gene data show CDR1 as MGHRA and CDR2 as YSYEKL. As DNA, the CDR3 is TGCGCCAGCAGCCAATCACCAATGGGACTTCACTATGGCTACACCTTC. As protein: CASSQSPMGLHYGYTF.

This clonotype has a handful of counts. V is TRBV15 and J is TRBJ2-1; D gene unclear. This CDR3 spans 12 amino acids. Germline CDR1 LNHNV, CDR2 YYDKDF (reference sequence). The V end was cut by 0 bases, the J end by 7 bases, with 4 bases between. CDR3 region: CATSRDLNEQFF. The CDR3 bases are TGTGCCACCAGCAGAGATCTAAATGAGCAGTTCTTC.

The sample holds many counts of this clonotype. The rearrangement uses TRBV5-1 and TRBJ2-7, with 9 bases fitting TRBD1. The CDR3 extends over 16 amino acids. Losses at the gene ends were 3 bases for V and 0 bases for J; bases not matched to a gene: 7. Germline CDR1 reads SGHRS; CDR2 reads YFSETQ. This chain's CDR3 is CASSWAGTGTSYEQYF. The CDR3 region has the DNA TGCGCCAGCAGCTGGGCCGGGACAGGGACCTCCTACGAGCAGTACTTC.

The sample holds many counts of this clonotype. The V gene is TRBV27, the J gene TRBJ2-7; 7 positions match TRBD1. This CDR3 is built from 15 residues. Losses at the gene ends were 2 bases for V and 2 bases for J; bases not matched to a gene: 6. Germline loops: CDR1 MNHEY, CDR2 SMNVEV (reference sequence). The CDR3 DNA reads TGTGCCAGCAGTTTAGTAGCTCAGGGGGCCTACGAGCAGTACTTC. Its translation is CASSLVAQGAYEQYF.

This clonotype has at least ten counts. The J gene is TRBJ2-7, the V gene TRBV9; 9 nucleotides align to TRBD1. This CDR3 contains 18 residues. The germline V gene encodes CDR1 SGDLS and CDR2 YYNGEE. V lost 2 bases, J lost 7 bases, and 19 bases stayed unmatched. The CDR3 DNA reads TGTGCCAGCAGCGTCGATTTAACTGGGACAGGGCCCGTTGGGGAGCAGTACTTC. It encodes CASSVDLTGTGPVGEQYF. The full variable domain, in which reference TRBV9 and TRBJ2-7 provide the parts outside the CDR3, is DSGVTQTPKHLITATGQRVTLRCSPRSGDLSVYWYQQSLDQGLQFLIQYYNGEERAKGNILERFSAQQFPDLHSELNLSSLELGDSALYFCASSVDLTGTGPVGEQYFGPGTRLTVT.

J is TRBJ1-3 and V is TRBV15; D possibly corresponds to TRBD1 (5 bases). V shed 5 bases and J shed 0 bases, with 11 bases lying between them. This CDR3 is 15 amino acids long. From germline, CDR1 is LNHNV and CDR2 YYDKDF (reference sequence). CDR3 region: CATSGPDSSGNTIYF. For the CDR3, the DNA is TGTGCCACCAGCGGCCCCGACAGCTCTGGAAACACCATATATTTT. Drawing the rest from reference TRBV15 and TRBJ1-3, the complete variable domain is DAMVIQNPRYQVTQFGKPVTLSCSQTLNHNVMYWYQQKSSQAPKLLFHYYDKDFNNEADTPDNFQSRRPNTSFCFLDIRSPGLGDTAMYLCATSGPDSSGNTIYFGEGSWLTVV.

This chain joins TRBV4-1 and TRBJ2-1, with 8 nucleotides matching TRBD2. Germline V CDR1 and CDR2: MGHRA, YSYEKL. V lost 4 bases, J lost 5 bases, and 13 bases stayed unmatched. This CDR3 is built from 17 residues. The CDR3 reads CASSLYSSGTRDNEQFF. In nucleotides, the CDR3 is TGCGCCAGCAGCCTATACTCATCCGGGACTAGGGACAATGAGCAGTTCTTC.

Ten or more counts support this clonotype. The J gene is TRBJ2-7, the V gene TRBV29-1, with 7 bases that match TRBD2. The length of the CDR3 is 15 residues. Germline V gene sequence: CDR1 SQVTM, CDR2 ANQGSEA. Trimming took 0 bases from V and 3 from J; bases not matched to a gene: 8. The CDR3 nucleotides read TGCAGCGTTGAAGATCCGGCCTCGGGGGGCTACGAGCAGTACTTC. It specifies CSVEDPASGGYEQYF.

This clonotype was seen many times. The chain links TRBV20-1 to TRBJ2-3, with unresolved D. The germline gives CDR1 DFQATT, CDR2 SNEGSKA (reference sequence). This CDR3 region has 16 residues. V was trimmed by 4 bases and J by 2 bases, leaving 19 bases between them. This CDR3 reads CSATHMAERFTDTQYF. CDR3 DNA sequence: TGCAGTGCTACCCACATGGCGGAGAGATTCACAGATACGCAGTATTTT.

In this sample, this clonotype turned up a few times. The V call is TRBV30, the J call TRBJ2-2; either TRBD1 or TRBD2 may fit D (5 bases each). Trimming removed 3 bases at V and 0 bases at J, with 11 bases between. CDR3 length: 15 amino acids. Germline CDR1 GTSNPN, CDR2 SVGIG (reference sequence). CDR3: CAWRLGATNTGELFF. As DNA, the CDR3 is TGTGCCTGGAGACTCGGGGCTACGAACACCGGGGAGCTGTTTTTT.

The chain carries TRBV4-1 and TRBJ1-3; D is unclear. CDR3 length: 15 amino acids. The V and J ends lost 4 bases and 5 bases respectively, with 15 bases between them. CDR1 and CDR2 from the germline V gene are MGHRA and YSYEKL. DNA for the CDR3: TGCGCCAGCAGCCCAATGGGAGGGAATCGAAACACCATATATTTT. This encodes CASSPMGGNRNTIYF.

This clonotype was counted ten times or more. This chain connects TRBV7-2 to TRBJ2-7; D gene ambiguous. Germline lookup yields CDR1 SGHTA and CDR2 FQGNSA. The CDR3 runs 13 residues. With 1 base removed from V and 2 bases from J, the gap between germline ends came to 6 bases. CDR3 amino acids: CASSLVSTYEQYF. CDR3 DNA sequence: TGTGCCAGCAGCTTAGTCTCGACCTACGAGCAGTACTTC.

This clonotype has more than one count but fewer than ten. The chain couples TRBV7-6 to TRBJ2-5, with D possibly TRBD2 on 5 matching bases. Germline CDR1 and CDR2: SGHVS and FNYEAQ. Trimming removed 0 bases from V and 2 bases from J, with 10 bases in between. The CDR3 is 15 residues long. The CDR3 spells CASSLAGVVQETQYF. CDR3 DNA sequence: TGTGCCAGCAGCTTAGCGGGAGTGGTACAAGAGACCCAGTACTTC. Drawing the rest from reference TRBV7-6 and TRBJ2-5, the complete variable domain is GAGVSQSPRYKVTKRGQDVALRCDPISGHVSLYWYRQALGQGPEFLTYFNYEAQQDKSGLPNDRFSAERPEGSISTLTIQRTEQRDSAMYRCASSLAGVVQETQYFGPGTRLLVL.

This clonotype has a count of ten or more. The CDR3 here is CASSPIPTGALLLQETQYF. CDR3 coding DNA: TGTGCCAGCTCCCCCATCCCGACAGGGGCCCTCCTGTTACAAGAGACCCAGTACTTC. The rearrangement joins TRBV18 to TRBJ2-5; 8 nucleotides match TRBD1. The CDR3 sequence is 19 residues long. V shed 6 bases, J shed 2 bases, and the junction held 20 bases outside the gene matches. Germline loops: CDR1 KGHSH, CDR2 LQKENI.

This clonotype was counted only a few times. The chain links TRBV4-3 to TRBJ2-1; perhaps TRBD1 as D (6 bases). Germline CDR1 is LGHNA and CDR2 is YSLEER. The germline V and J ends were trimmed by 4 bases and 7 bases, with 23 bases remaining between them. This CDR3 has 17 residues. The DNA of the CDR3 is TGCGCCAGCAGCCCCAAAACCATAGGGGGTGTTGGTAATGAGCAGTTCTTC. This sequence encodes CASSPKTIGGVGNEQFF.

This clonotype appeared many times. The rearrangement links TRBV5-5 to TRBJ1-5, with D unclear. The CDR3 is made up of 17 amino acids. The V end lost 1 base, the J end lost 2 bases, and 16 bases lay between the germline ends. From germline, CDR1 is SGHKS and CDR2 YYEKEE (reference sequence). The DNA of the CDR3 is TGTGCCAGCAGCTTGTCATGGAGGGCTTCGGGCAATCAGCCCCAGCATTTT. Amino acid sequence: CASSLSWRASGNQPQHF.

The chain is built from TRBV30 and TRBJ2-1; D remains unclear. Germline loops: CDR1 GTSNPN, CDR2 SVGIG (reference sequence). This CDR3 contains 12 residues. V gave up 2 bases and J gave up 9 bases, with 11 bases separating them. In DNA form, the CDR3 reads TGTGCCTGGAGTTATCAGTTTGGTGAGCAGTTCTTC. Translation gives CAWSYQFGEQFF.

This clonotype came up many times. The junction departs from germline at one end; a sequencing error may be responsible. The V gene is TRBV5-1, the J gene TRBJ2-7; maybe TRBD2 (5 bases). Per the germline V gene, CDR1 is SGHRS and CDR2 is YFSETQ. The CDR3 extends over 14 amino acids. The CDR3 sequence is CASSLAPGTYEQYF. The CDR3 nucleotides are TGTGCCAGCAGCTTAGCCCCGGGGACCTACGAGCAGTACTTC.

The rearrangement links TRBV4-3 to TRBJ2-7; no clear D gene. Trimming pared 0 bases from V and 4 bases from J, leaving 7 bases between. The CDR3 has 13 residues. CDR1 LGHNA and CDR2 YSLEER come from the germline V gene. CDR3 region: CASSQDQLYEQYF. The CDR3 nucleotides read TGCGCCAGCAGCCAAGATCAGCTGTACGAGCAGTACTTC.

The chain is built from TRBV7-9 and TRBJ1-5; D possibly corresponds to TRBD1 (5 bases). CDR1 is SEHNR and CDR2 is FQNEAQ in the germline V gene (reference sequence). CDR3 length: 14 residues. The germline V and J ends were trimmed by 4 bases and 6 bases, with 13 bases remaining between them. The CDR3 region has the DNA TGTGCCAGCAGCTCCGGGGACGTAATTCAGCCCCAGCATTTT. Protein sequence: CASSSGDVIQPQHF.

In its sample, this clonotype was seen many times. V and J are TRBV7-8 and TRBJ1-4; 7 bases agree with TRBD1. J was trimmed by 8 bases and V by 3 bases; bases with no gene match: 9. Germline CDR1 and CDR2: SGHVS and FQNEAQ. CDR3 length: 15 residues. The CDR3 reads CASSFGGTVEEKLFF. CDR3 in DNA: TGTGCCAGCAGCTTCGGGGGGACAGTGGAAGAAAAACTGTTTTTT.

This clonotype appeared many times. CDR3 loop: CASSQDGRGTDTQYF. CDR3 DNA sequence: TGTGCCAGCAGCCAAGATGGAAGGGGCACAGATACGCAGTATTTT. This rearrangement joins TRBV14 to TRBJ2-3, with D uncertain. V dropped 0 bases and J dropped 1 base, with 8 bases sitting between them. This CDR3 is built from 15 residues. CDR1 and CDR2 (germline): SGHDN, FVKESK. The full variable domain, with the rest looked up from reference TRBV14 and TRBJ2-3, is EAGVTQFPSHSVIEKGQTVTLRCDPISGHDNLYWYRRVMGKEIKFLLHFVKESKQDESGMPNNRFLAERTGGTYSTLKVQPAELEDSGVYFCASSQDGRGTDTQYFGPGTRLTVL.

This clonotype was seen at least ten times. The J gene is TRBJ2-7, the V gene TRBV29-1, with D tentatively TRBD1 (5 bases). The CDR3 runs 12 residues. Germline CDR1 is SQVTM and CDR2 is ANQGSEA. Trimming pared 3 bases from V and 6 bases from J, leaving 12 bases between. CDR3 in DNA: TGCAGCGTTGAGACTTCAGGGCTCGAGCAGTACTTC. As protein: CSVETSGLEQYF.

This clonotype turned up a few times. This sequence joins TRBV28 and TRBJ1-4; a possible D gene is TRBD1 (6 bases). CDR1 is MDHEN, CDR2 SYDVKM, per germline. This CDR3 has 16 residues. Trimming shortened V by 4 bases and J by 8 bases, and 20 bases separated the two germline ends. The CDR3 sequence is CASSSSGSGAQEKLFF. The CDR3 DNA follows: TGTGCCAGCAGTTCCAGTGGGTCGGGGGCGCAGGAAAAACTGTTTTTT.